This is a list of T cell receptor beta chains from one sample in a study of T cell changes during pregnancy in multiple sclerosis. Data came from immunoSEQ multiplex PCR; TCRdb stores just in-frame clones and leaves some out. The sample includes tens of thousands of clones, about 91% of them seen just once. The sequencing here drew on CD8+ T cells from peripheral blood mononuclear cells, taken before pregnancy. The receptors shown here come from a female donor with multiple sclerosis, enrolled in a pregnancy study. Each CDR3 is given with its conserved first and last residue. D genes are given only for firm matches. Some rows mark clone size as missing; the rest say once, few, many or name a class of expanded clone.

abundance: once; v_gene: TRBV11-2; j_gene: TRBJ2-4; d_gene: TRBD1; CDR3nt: TGTGCCAGCAGCCAGGGGGCGGGTCTAACAAAAAACATTCAGTACTTC; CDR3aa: CASSQGAGLTKNIQYF
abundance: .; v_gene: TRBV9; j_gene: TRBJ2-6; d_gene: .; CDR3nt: TGTGCCAGCAGCGTAGGCCTAAGCTCTGGGGCCAACGTCCTGACTTTC; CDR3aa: CASSVGLSSGANVLTF
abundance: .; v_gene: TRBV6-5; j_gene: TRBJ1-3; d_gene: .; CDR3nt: TGTGCCAGCACCGGCTCTGGAAACACCATATATTTT; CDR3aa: CASTGSGNTIYF
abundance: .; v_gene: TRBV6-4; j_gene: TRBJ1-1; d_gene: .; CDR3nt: TGTGCCAGCAGTGTTTCGGGGGACTCCACTGAAGCTTTCTTT; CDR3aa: CASSVSGDSTEAFF
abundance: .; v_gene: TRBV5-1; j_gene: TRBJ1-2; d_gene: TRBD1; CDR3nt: TGCGCCAGCAGCTGGGGGCGGACAGGGGGACAAGGATATGGCTACACCTTC; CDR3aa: CASSWGRTGGQGYGYTF
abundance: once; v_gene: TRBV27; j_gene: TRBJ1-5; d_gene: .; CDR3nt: TGTGCCAGCAGTTCCGAACCGGGGTTCAATCAGCCCCAGCATTTT; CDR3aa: CASSSEPGFNQPQHF
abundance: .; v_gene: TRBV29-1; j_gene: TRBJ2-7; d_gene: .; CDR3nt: TGCAGCGTTGTTCGGGGTAATGGACTCGCATACGAGCAGTACTTC; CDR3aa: CSVVRGNGLAYEQYF
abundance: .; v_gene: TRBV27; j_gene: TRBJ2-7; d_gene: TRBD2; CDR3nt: TGTGCCAGCAGGGGGCGGGGGGTCTACGAGCAGTACTTC; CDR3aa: CASRGRGVYEQYF
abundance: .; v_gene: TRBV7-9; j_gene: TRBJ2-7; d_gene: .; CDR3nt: TGTGCCAGCAGTCCCCGGGGGGGACAGGGAAGTTACGAGCAGTACTTC; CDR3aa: CASSPRGGQGSYEQYF
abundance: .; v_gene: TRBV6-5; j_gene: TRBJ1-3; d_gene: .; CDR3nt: TGTGCCAGCAGCCTACTCGACTCCGGCGACACCATATATTTT; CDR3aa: CASSLLDSGDTIYF
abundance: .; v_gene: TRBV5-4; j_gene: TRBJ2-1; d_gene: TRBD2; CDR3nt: TGTGCCAGCAGCTTCGGGCTAGCGGGAGCAGAATGGAATGAGCAGTTCTTC; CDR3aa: CASSFGLAGAEWNEQFF
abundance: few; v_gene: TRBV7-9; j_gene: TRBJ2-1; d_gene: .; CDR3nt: TGTGCCAGCAGCTTATTCCGCGATGAGCAGTTCTTC; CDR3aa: CASSLFRDEQFF
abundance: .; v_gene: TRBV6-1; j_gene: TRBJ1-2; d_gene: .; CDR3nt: TGTGCCAGCAGGTTCGACAGCTATGGCTACACCTTC; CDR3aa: CASRFDSYGYTF
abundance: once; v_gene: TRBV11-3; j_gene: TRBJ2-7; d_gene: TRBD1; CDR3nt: TGTGCCAGCAGCTTGGGACAGTGCTACGAGCAGTACTTC; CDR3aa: CASSLGQCYEQYF
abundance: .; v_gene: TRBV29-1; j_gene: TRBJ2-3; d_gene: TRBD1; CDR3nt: TGCAGCGTTGTGCAAGGGGGCTCGGCAGATACGCAGTATTTT; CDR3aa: CSVVQGGSADTQYF
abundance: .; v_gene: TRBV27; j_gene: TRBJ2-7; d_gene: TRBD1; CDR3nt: TGTGCCAGCAGTTTAAGACAGGGTGTCTACGAGCAGTACTTC; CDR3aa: CASSLRQGVYEQYF
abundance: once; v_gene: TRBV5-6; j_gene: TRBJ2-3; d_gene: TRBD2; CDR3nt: TGTGCCAGCAGCTTAAGGGCCGGGGGGGCAGATACGCAGTATTTT; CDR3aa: CASSLRAGGADTQYF
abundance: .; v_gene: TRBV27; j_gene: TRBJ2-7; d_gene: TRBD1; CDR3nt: TGTGCCAGCAGTTCGAACGACAGGGGCTACGAGCAGTACTTC; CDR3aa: CASSSNDRGYEQYF
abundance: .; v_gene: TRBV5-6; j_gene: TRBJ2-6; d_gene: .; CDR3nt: TGTGCCAGCAGCTTGGCGCTAGGCACTTCTGGGGCCAACGTCCTGACTTTC; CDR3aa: CASSLALGTSGANVLTF
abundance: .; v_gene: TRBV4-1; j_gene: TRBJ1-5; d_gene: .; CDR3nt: TGCGCCAGCAGCCAAGTCCAAAATCCAAATCAGCCCCAGCATTTT; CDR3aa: CASSQVQNPNQPQHF
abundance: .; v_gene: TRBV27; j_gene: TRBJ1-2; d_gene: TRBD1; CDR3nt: TGTGCCAGCGGGGGACAGGGTGATGGCTACACCTTC; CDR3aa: CASGGQGDGYTF
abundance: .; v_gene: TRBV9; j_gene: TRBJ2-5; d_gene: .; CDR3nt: TGTGCCAGCAGCGTAGATGGAGGTTTTACCCAGTACTTC; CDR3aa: CASSVDGGFTQYF
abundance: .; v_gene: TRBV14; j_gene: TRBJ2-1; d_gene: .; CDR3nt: TGTGCCAGCAGCCTCATCCCCAGCGGCTCGGGTCACAATGAGCAGTTCTTC; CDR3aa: CASSLIPSGSGHNEQFF
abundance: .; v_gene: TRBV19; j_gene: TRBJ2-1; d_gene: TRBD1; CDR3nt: TGTGCCAGTAGTCCGGGGACAGGGACCTACGATGAGCAGTTCTTC; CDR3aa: CASSPGTGTYDEQFF
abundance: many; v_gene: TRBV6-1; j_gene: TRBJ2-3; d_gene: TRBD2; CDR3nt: TGTGCCAGCAGTGAGGCTAGCGGGAGCACAGATACGCAGTATTTT; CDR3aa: CASSEASGSTDTQYF
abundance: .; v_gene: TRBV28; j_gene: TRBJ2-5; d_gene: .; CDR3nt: TGTGCCAGCAGTTTAGGACCGGACAGCCAAGAGACCCAGTACTTC; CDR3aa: CASSLGPDSQETQYF
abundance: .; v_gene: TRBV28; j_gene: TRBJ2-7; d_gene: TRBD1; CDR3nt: TGTGCCAGCAGAGCGGGACAGGGATTCTCCTACGAGCAGTACTTC; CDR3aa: CASRAGQGFSYEQYF
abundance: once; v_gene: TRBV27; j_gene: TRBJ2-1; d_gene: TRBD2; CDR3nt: TGTGCCAGCAGTCGTCGCTCGGGGCCGCGGGGGGAGCAGTTCTTC; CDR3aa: CASSRRSGPRGEQFF
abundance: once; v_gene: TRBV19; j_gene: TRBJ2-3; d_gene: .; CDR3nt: TGTGCCAGTAGTATAGATCCTAGGTATAGCGCAGATACGCAGTATTTT; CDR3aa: CASSIDPRYSADTQYF
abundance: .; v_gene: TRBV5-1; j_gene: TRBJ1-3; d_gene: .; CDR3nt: TGCGCCAGCAGCCCGGAGGGCAGCTCTGGAAACACCATATATTTT; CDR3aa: CASSPEGSSGNTIYF
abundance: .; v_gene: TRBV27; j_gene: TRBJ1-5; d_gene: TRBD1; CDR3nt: TGTGCCAGCAGTCCCCGAGCCGGGACAGGGATTGGTCAGCCCCAGCATTTT; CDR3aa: CASSPRAGTGIGQPQHF
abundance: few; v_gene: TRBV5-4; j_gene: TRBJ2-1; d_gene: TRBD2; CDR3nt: TGTGCCAGCAGCTTATCCCCGGGACTAGCGGGAGGCAATGAGCAGTTCTTC; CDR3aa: CASSLSPGLAGGNEQFF
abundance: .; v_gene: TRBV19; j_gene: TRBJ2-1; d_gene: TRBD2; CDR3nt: TGTGCCAGTAGTTCTCGACTAGCGGGAGATACGCCTGAGCAGTTCTTC; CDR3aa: CASSSRLAGDTPEQFF
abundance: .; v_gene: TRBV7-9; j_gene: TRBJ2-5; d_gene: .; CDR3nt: TGTGCCAGCAGCTTAAACGTGGCAGGGGCTAGTGTGACCCAGTACTTC; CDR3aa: CASSLNVAGASVTQYF
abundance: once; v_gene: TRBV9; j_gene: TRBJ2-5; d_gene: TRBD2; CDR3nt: TGTGCCAGCAGCTTCGGACTAGCGGGAGAAGAGACCCAGTACTTC; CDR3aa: CASSFGLAGEETQYF
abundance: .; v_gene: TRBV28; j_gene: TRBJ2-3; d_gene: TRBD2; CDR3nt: TGTGCCAGCAGCCCTGATATGACTAGCGGGAGTCCCACAGATACGCAGTATTTT; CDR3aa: CASSPDMTSGSPTDTQYF
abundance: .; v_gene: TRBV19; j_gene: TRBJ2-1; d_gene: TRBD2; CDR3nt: TGTGCCAGTAGTATAGGGACGGGACTAGCGGGAGTGTCCTACAATGAGCAGTTCTTC; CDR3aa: CASSIGTGLAGVSYNEQFF
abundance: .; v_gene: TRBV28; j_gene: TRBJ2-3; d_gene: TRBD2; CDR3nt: TGTGCCAGCCTAATTACTAGCGGGAGTTCGACAGATACGCAGTATTTT; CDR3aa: CASLITSGSSTDTQYF
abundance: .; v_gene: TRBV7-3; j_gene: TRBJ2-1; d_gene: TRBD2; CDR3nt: TGTGCCAGCAGCCGCCAAGGGACTAGCGGGGCCTACAATGAGCAGTTCTTC; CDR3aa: CASSRQGTSGAYNEQFF
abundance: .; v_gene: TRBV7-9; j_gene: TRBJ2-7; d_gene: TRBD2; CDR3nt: TGTGCCAGCAGCTCTGGGACTAGCGGGCGACCCTACGAGCAGTACTTC; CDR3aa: CASSSGTSGRPYEQYF
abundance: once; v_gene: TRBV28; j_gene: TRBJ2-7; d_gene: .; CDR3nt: TGTGCCAGCACCCCTGGCCAGGGAACAAACTACGAGCAGTACTTC; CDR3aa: CASTPGQGTNYEQYF
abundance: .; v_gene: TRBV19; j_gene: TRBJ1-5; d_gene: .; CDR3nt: TGTGCCAGTAGTTGGGGGGGGCGCGGTTACAATCAGCCCCAGCATTTT; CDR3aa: CASSWGGRGYNQPQHF
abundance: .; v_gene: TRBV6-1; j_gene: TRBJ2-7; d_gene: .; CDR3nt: TGTGCCAGCAGTGAGTGGAGCTACGAGCAGTACTTC; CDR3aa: CASSEWSYEQYF
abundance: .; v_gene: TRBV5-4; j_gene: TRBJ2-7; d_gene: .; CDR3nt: TGTGCCAGCAGCTCAAAAGGAGGTATGGCGGGCTACGAGCAGTACTTC; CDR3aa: CASSSKGGMAGYEQYF
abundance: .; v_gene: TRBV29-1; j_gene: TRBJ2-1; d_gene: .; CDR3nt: TGCAGCGTTGAAGATATCACCCGGGGGCAGTTCTTC; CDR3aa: CSVEDITRGQFF
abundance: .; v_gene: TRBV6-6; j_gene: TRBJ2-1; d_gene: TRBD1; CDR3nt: TGTGCCAGCAGCCGACAGGGGACCCCTTACAATGAGCAGTTCTTC; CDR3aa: CASSRQGTPYNEQFF
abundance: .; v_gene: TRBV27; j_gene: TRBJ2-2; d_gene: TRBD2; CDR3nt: TGTGCCAGCAGTTTTGAGAGCGGGAGGGCCGGGGAGCTGTTTTTT; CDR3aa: CASSFESGRAGELFF
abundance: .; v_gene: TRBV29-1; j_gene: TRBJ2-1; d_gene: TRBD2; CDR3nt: TGCAGCGGTGGACTAGCGGACTACAATGAGCAGTTCTTC; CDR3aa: CSGGLADYNEQFF
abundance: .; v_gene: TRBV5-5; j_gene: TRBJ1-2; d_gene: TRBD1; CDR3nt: TGTGCCAGCAGCTTACCGGGACAGGTGATTTATGGCTACACCTTC; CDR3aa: CASSLPGQVIYGYTF
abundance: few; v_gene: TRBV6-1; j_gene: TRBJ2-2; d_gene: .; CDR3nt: TGTGCCAGCAGGGACGGACTACTCTCCGGGGAGCTGTTTTTT; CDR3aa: CASRDGLLSGELFF
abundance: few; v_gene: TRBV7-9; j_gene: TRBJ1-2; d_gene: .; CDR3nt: TGTGCCAGCAGCTCGGGAGTCTATGGCTACACCTTC; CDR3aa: CASSSGVYGYTF
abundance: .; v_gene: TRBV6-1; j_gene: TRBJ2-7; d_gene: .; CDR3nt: TGTGCCAGCATTGGGGGCAGTGGAACCTACGAGCAGTACTTC; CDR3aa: CASIGGSGTYEQYF
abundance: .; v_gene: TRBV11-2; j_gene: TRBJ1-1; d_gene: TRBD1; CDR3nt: TGTGCCAGCAGCTTTGACAGGGGGCCTGAAGCTTTCTTT; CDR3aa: CASSFDRGPEAFF
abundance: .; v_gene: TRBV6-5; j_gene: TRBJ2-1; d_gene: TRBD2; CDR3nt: TGTGCCAGCAGTTTAGCGGGAGGGGGGAACAATGAGCAGTTCTTC; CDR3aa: CASSLAGGGNNEQFF